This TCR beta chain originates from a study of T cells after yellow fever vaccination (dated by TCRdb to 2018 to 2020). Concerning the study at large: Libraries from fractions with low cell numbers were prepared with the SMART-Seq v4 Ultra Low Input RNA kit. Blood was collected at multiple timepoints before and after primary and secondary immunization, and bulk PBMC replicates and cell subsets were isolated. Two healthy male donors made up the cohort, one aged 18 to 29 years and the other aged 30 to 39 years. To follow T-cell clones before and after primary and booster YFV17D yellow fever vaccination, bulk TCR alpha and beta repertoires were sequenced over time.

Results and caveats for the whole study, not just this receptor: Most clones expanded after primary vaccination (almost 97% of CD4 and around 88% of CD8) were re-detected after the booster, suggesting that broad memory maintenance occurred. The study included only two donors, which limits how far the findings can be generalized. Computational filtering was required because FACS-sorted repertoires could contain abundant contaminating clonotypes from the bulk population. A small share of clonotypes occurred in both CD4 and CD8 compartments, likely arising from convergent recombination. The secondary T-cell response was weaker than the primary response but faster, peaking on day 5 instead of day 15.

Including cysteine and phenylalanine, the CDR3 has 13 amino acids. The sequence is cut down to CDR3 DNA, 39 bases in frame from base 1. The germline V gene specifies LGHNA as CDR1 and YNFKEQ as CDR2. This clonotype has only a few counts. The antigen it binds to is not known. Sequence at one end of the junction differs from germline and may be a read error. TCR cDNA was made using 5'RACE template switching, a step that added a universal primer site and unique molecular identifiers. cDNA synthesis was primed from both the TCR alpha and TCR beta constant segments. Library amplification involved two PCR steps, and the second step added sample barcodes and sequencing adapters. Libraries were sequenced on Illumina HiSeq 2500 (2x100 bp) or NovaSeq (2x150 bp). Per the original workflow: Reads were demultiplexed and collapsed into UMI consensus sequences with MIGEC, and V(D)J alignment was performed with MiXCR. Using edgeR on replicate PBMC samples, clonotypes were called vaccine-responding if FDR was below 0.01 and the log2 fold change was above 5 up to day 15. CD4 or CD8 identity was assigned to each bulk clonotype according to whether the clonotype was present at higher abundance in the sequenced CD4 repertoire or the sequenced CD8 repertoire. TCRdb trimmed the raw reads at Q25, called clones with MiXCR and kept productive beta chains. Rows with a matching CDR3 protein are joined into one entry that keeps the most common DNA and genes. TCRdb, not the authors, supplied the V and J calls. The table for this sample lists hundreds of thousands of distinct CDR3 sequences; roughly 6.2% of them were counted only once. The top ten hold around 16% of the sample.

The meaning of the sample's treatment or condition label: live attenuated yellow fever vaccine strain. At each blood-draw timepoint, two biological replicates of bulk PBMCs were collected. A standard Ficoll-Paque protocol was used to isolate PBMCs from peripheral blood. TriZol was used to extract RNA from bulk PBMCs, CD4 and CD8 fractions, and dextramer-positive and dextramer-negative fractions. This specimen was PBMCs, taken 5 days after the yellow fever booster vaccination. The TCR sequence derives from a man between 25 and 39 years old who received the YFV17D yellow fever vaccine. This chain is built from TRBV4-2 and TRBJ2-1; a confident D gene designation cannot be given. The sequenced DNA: TGTGCCAGCAGCCAAGATCGCCGGGCCCCCAATTACTTC. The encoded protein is CASSQDRRAPNYF.